This TCR beta chain stems from a study of T cell responses to AZD1222 COVID-19 vaccine. Study observations and caveats: Repertoire collection took place solely once the T cell response had peaked. Elevations in Spike-specific TCR breadth and depth followed administration of two AZD1222 doses. Seropositive at baseline were only a handful of AZD1222 recipients. Donors in the cohort were predominantly white British and more often female, and clonal diversity was possibly underestimated.

Data came from immunoSEQ multiplex PCR; TCRdb stores just in-frame clones and leaves some out. The sample holds more than 95,000 clones, roughly 88% seen once. Looked up from germline, CDR1 is SGHNT and CDR2 is YYREEE (reference sequence). V was pared by 0 bases and J by 6 bases, with 15 bases between. The CDR3 totals 15 residues. A word on this clone: What it recognizes is unknown.

This chain uses TRBV5-4 with TRBJ1-2; the D gene is possibly TRBD1 (6 bases). The sequenced sample was peripheral blood, obtained on day 0 of AZD1222 vaccination. This receptor was identified in an adult in good health. The CDR3 nucleotides read TGTGCCAGCAGCTTGGCCGTGGAGGGGGGGGATGGCTACACCTTC. Translating gives CASSLAVEGGDGYTF.